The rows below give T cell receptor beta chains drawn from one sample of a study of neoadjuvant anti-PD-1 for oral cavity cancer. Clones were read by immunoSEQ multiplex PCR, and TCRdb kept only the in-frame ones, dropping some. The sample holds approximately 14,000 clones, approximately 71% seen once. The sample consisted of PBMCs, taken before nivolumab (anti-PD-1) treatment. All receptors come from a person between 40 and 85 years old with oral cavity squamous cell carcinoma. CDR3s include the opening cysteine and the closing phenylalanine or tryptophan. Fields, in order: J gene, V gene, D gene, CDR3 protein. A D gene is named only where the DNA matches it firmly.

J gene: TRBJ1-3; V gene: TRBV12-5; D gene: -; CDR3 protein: CASGLVREGFGNTIYF
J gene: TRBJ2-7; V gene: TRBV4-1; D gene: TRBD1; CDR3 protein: CASSRGTGGFEQYF
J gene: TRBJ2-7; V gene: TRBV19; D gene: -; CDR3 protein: CATGRGNEQYF
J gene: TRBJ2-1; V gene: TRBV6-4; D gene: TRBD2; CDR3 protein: CASSPGTSGIGEQFF
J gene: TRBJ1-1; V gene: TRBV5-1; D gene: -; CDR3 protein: CASSARGFAEAFF
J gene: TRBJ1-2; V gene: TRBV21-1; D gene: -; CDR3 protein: CASSKTASNYGYTF
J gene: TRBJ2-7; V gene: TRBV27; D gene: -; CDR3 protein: CASSFGAEQYF
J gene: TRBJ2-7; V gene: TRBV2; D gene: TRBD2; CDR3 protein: CASSEARGGYEQYF
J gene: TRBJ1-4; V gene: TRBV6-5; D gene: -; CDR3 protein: CASRPLLNSNEKLFF
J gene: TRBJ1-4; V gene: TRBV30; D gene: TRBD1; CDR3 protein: CAWSVGQGHEKLFF
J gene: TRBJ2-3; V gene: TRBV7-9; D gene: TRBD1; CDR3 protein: CASSPQTGRSTDTQYF
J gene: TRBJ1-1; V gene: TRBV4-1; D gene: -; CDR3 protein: CASSPDSLTNTEAFF
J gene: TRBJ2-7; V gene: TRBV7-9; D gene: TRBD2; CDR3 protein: CASSPRLAGDSYEQYF
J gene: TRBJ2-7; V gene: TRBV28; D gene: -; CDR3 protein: CASSWSGKYEQYF
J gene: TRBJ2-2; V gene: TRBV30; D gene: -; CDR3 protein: CAWGRHPTNTGELFF
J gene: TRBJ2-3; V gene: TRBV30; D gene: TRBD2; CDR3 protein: CAWSVPAGGTDTQYF
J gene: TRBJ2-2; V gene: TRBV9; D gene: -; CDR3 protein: CASSVERPGELFF
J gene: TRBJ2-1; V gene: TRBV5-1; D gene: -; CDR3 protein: CASSLMSGKYNEQFF
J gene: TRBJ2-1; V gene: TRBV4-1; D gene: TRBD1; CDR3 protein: CASSQEGGLGLYNEQFF
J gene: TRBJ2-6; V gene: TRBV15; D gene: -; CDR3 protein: CATSIRSGANVLTF
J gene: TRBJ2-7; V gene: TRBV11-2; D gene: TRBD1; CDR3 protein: CASSPGQQGDYEQYF
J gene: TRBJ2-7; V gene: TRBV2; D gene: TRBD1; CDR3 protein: CASSLGARGHIAYEQYF
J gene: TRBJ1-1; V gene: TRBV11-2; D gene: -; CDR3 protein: CASSPGGENTEAFF
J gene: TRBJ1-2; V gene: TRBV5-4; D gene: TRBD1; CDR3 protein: CASSLETGVGYTF
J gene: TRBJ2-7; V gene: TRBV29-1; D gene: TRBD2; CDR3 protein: CSVARLAGGYEQYF
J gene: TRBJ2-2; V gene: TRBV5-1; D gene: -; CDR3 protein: CASTLTGDTGELFF
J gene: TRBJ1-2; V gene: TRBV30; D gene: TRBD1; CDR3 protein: CAWSRDRPYGYTF
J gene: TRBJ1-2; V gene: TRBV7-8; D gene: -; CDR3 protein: CASSRRGTESLNYGYTF
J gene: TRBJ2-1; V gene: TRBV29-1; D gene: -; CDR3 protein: CSVESILNGFPSYNEQFF
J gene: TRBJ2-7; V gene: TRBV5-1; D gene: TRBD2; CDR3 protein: CASRSTFRGAYEQYF
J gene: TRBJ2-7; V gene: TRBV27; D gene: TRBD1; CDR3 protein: CASSLSSTGGGGEQYF
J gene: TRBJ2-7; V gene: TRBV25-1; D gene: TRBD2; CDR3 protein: CASSISPGLAGRSYEQYF
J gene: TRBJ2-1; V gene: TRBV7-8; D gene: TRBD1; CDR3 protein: CASSLGTGPISYNEQFF
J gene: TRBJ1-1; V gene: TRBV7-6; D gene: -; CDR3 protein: CASSDPRRNTEAFF
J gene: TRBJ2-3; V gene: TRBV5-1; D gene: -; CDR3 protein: CASSLGDVTDTQYF
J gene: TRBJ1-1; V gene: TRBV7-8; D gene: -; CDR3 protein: CASSLTGTNTEAFF
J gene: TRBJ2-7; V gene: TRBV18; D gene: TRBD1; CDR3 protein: CASSRTPDRAYEQYF
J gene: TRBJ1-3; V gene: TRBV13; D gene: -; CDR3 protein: CASSLASSNPSGNTIYF
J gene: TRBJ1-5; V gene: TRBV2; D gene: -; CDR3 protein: CASSVPGQPQHF
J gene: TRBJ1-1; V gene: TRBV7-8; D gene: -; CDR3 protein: CASSPNTNEAFF
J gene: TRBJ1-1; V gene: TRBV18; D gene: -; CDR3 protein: CASSEGINTEAFF
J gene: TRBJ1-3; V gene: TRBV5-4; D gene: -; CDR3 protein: CASSTGQSSGNTIYF
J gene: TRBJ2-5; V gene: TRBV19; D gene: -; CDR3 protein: CASSIDGRAWSGETQYF
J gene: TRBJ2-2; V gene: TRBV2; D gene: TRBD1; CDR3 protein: CASSQGQGPGELFF
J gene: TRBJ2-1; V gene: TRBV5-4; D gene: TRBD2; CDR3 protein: CAVSPSGYSYNEQFF
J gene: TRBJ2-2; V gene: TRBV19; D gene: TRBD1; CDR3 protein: CASKPGQGAGELFF
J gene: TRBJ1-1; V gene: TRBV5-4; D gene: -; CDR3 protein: CASSFLEGTEAFF
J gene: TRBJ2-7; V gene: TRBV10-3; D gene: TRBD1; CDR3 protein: CAISEAMGQGGQGQYF
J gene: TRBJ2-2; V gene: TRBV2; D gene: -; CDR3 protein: CASSPGSNTGELFF
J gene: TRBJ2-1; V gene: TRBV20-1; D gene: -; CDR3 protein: CSARTGSGQFF
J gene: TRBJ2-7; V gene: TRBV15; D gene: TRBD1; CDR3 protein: CATSSRDSSYEQYF
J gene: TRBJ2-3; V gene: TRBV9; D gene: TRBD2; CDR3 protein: CASSTTSGRAGDTQYF
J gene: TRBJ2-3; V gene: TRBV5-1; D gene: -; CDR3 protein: CASTRGTDTQYF
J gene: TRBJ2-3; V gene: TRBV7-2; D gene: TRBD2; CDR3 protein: CASSLVGGAADTQYF